This is a list of T cell receptor beta chains from one sample in a study of T cells in Graves' hyperthyroidism and ophthalmopathy. TCRdb called the multiplex PCR reads again in MiXCR, with one record for every CDR3 protein. The profile shows about 720,000 distinct CDR3 sequences, less than 20% of them singletons. Sequences were obtained from blood. Source of these receptors: a man between 18 and 29 years old with Graves' hyperthyroidism. Both conserved end residues are part of each CDR3. Fields, in order: J gene, V gene, clone size, D gene, CDR3 DNA, CDR3 protein. D genes are given only for firm matches. Clone size appears in some rows only: once, few, many, or a class for an expanded clone.

J: TRBJ2-5; V: TRBV27; size: -; D: TRBD2; DNA: TGTGCCAGCAGTCGGACTAGCGGAGTCCCCCACTTC; CDR3: CASSRTSGVPHF
J: TRBJ2-7; V: TRBV6-1; size: few; D: -; DNA: TGTGCCAGCAGCCTGGGCTGGCCGGGCGAGCAGTACTTC; CDR3: CASSLGWPGEQYF
J: TRBJ1-6; V: TRBV28; size: few; D: TRBD1; DNA: TGTGCCAGCACCCGGGGGCGGGACAGGGGAAAATTGGATAATTCACCCCTCCACTTT; CDR3: CASTRGRDRGKLDNSPLHF
J: TRBJ2-1; V: TRBV28; size: many; D: -; DNA: TGTGCCAGCAGTGGCACGGGACTTCTCTCCTACAATGAGCAGTTCTTC; CDR3: CASSGTGLLSYNEQFF
J: TRBJ2-7; V: TRBV28; size: -; D: -; DNA: TGTGCCAGCAGTCCGTCGGACAGTACCTACGAGCAGTACTTC; CDR3: CASSPSDSTYEQYF
J: TRBJ1-3; V: TRBV19; size: once; D: -; DNA: TGTGCCACCTCTTCGACGGGGCGTGGAAACACCATATATTTT; CDR3: CATSSTGRGNTIYF
J: TRBJ1-2; V: TRBV5-6; size: few; D: -; DNA: TGTGCCAGCAGCGCCAAATGGGGATTGCATGGCTACACCTTC; CDR3: CASSAKWGLHGYTF
J: TRBJ1-2; V: TRBV28; size: many; D: TRBD1; DNA: TGTGCCAGCAGTTTATCCCAGGGGGCGAAGCTAGGCTATGGCTACACCTTC; CDR3: CASSLSQGAKLGYGYTF
J: TRBJ1-5; V: TRBV4-3; size: -; D: -; DNA: TGCGCCAGCAGCCAAGATTCAGGGACTCAGCCCCAGCATTTT; CDR3: CASSQDSGTQPQHF
J: TRBJ1-1; V: TRBV28; size: many; D: TRBD1; DNA: TGTGCCAGCAGTTGGACAGGGGGCGGCACTGAAGCTTTCTTT; CDR3: CASSWTGGGTEAFF
J: TRBJ1-1; V: TRBV14; size: -; D: -; DNA: TGTGCCAGCAGCCAAGATGTGGAAGAGGGTGAAGCTTTCTTT; CDR3: CASSQDVEEGEAFF
J: TRBJ2-7; V: TRBV12-3/TRBV12-4; size: many; D: -; DNA: TGTGCCAGCAGTTTTGGTGGGGGAGTCTTAGAGCAGTACTTC; CDR3: CASSFGGGVLEQYF
J: TRBJ2-7; V: TRBV2; size: -; D: TRBD2; DNA: TGTGCCAGCAGGACTAGCGGGGCAAATTCCTACGAGCAGTACTTC; CDR3: CASRTSGANSYEQYF
J: TRBJ2-3; V: TRBV28; size: many; D: -; DNA: TGTGCCAGCAGTTTGCCAGCCCTCACAGATACGCAGTATTTT; CDR3: CASSLPALTDTQYF
J: TRBJ2-5; V: TRBV7-9; size: -; D: TRBD2; DNA: TGTGCCAGCAGCATGGGACTAGCGGGAGCAATATCCCAAGAGACCCAGTACTTC; CDR3: CASSMGLAGAISQETQYF
J: TRBJ2-7; V: TRBV11-2; size: -; D: -; DNA: TGTGCCAGCAGCTCCGGACGAATTTCGAAAGCCGAGCAGTACTTC; CDR3: CASSSGRISKAEQYF
J: TRBJ1-1; V: TRBV28; size: -; D: -; DNA: TGTGCCAGCAGTTTGCTCGGTACCGGAGACACTGAAGCTTTCTTT; CDR3: CASSLLGTGDTEAFF
J: TRBJ1-1; V: TRBV28; size: -; D: -; DNA: TGTGCCAGCAGTTTCCGTCGCGGCACTGAAGCTTTCTTT; CDR3: CASSFRRGTEAFF
J: TRBJ2-1; V: TRBV20-1; size: -; D: -; DNA: TGCAGTGCCCCCCGGGGATCATCGGGTCATGAGCAGTTCTTC; CDR3: CSAPRGSSGHEQFF
J: TRBJ2-5; V: TRBV18; size: few; D: -; DNA: TGTGCCAGCTCACCAAGGGAACAAGAGACCCAGTACTTC; CDR3: CASSPREQETQYF
J: TRBJ1-1; V: TRBV20-1; size: many; D: -; DNA: TGCAGTGCTAGAAAACAGGGAATGAACACTGAAGCTTTCTTT; CDR3: CSARKQGMNTEAFF
J: TRBJ2-1; V: TRBV5-1; size: many; D: -; DNA: TGCGCCAGCAGCTTGGGGGCAGGGGTAAACTACAATGAGCAGTTCTTC; CDR3: CASSLGAGVNYNEQFF
J: TRBJ2-5; V: TRBV2; size: -; D: -; DNA: TGTGCCAGCAGCTGGGGGCACGGACAAGAGACCCAGTACTTC; CDR3: CASSWGHGQETQYF
J: TRBJ2-1; V: TRBV12-3/TRBV12-4; size: few; D: TRBD2; DNA: TGTGCCAGCAGCAGGGGGGGGCGGGAGGGATACAATGAGCAGTTCTTC; CDR3: CASSRGGREGYNEQFF
J: TRBJ2-7; V: TRBV7-9; size: many; D: TRBD1; DNA: TGTGCCAGCAGCTTACCCGTGCCGGGACAGGGATCCGAGCAGTACTTC; CDR3: CASSLPVPGQGSEQYF
J: TRBJ2-5; V: TRBV18; size: many; D: TRBD2; DNA: TGTGCCAGCTCACCACCTAGCGGGACCCGAGAGACCCAGTACTTC; CDR3: CASSPPSGTRETQYF
J: TRBJ1-1; V: TRBV6-1; size: -; D: -; DNA: TGTGCCAGCAGGAACACAGGGAACACTGAAGCTTTCTTT; CDR3: CASRNTGNTEAFF
J: TRBJ2-7; V: TRBV12-3/TRBV12-4; size: -; D: -; DNA: TGTGCCAGCAGTTTAGCGGGAGGCCACGGGCAGTACTTC; CDR3: CASSLAGGHGQYF
J: TRBJ2-7; V: TRBV20-1; size: many; D: TRBD2; DNA: TGCAGTGCTAGTTTCGGACTAGCGGGAGTTCGCAGCTCCTACGAGCAGTACTTC; CDR3: CSASFGLAGVRSSYEQYF
J: TRBJ2-3; V: TRBV7-2; size: -; D: -; DNA: TGTGCCAGCAGCTCGTACGGGCGGGTCAGCACAGATACGCAGTATTTT; CDR3: CASSSYGRVSTDTQYF
J: TRBJ2-3; V: TRBV20-1; size: many; D: TRBD2; DNA: TGCAGTGCTAGAGACCAAGTCGGGACTAGCGGGAGAACAGATACGCAGTATTTT; CDR3: CSARDQVGTSGRTDTQYF
J: TRBJ1-1; V: TRBV7-2; size: -; D: -; DNA: TGTGCCAGCAGCTCGGTATATCGGGGGGGGGAGGACACTGAAGCTTTCTTT; CDR3: CASSSVYRGGEDTEAFF
J: TRBJ2-3; V: TRBV7-6; size: -; D: -; DNA: TGTGCCAGCAGCTTCGGGCCTGGCGGTTACACAGATACGCAGTATTTT; CDR3: CASSFGPGGYTDTQYF
J: TRBJ1-4; V: TRBV28; size: many; D: -; DNA: TGTGCCAGCAGTTTTAAGGGAGCGGCGGATGAAAAACTGTTTTTT; CDR3: CASSFKGAADEKLFF
J: TRBJ2-3; V: TRBV10-3; size: -; D: -; DNA: TGTGCCATCAGTGTTACGGGGTTAAGCACAGATACGCAGTATTTT; CDR3: CAISVTGLSTDTQYF
J: TRBJ2-3; V: TRBV20-1; size: -; D: TRBD2; DNA: TGCAGTGGAGGAAGCGGGAGGGATCCAGATACGCAGTATTTT; CDR3: CSGGSGRDPDTQYF
J: TRBJ2-1; V: TRBV20-1; size: -; D: -; DNA: TGCAGTGCTAGAGTGAGCGCGAGGTCCTTGGGGAATGAGCAGTTCTTC; CDR3: CSARVSARSLGNEQFF
J: TRBJ2-3; V: TRBV20-1; size: -; D: -; DNA: TGCAGTGCTAGGGGTTGGGGGGATACGCAGTATTTT; CDR3: CSARGWGDTQYF
J: TRBJ2-1; V: TRBV18; size: many; D: TRBD1; DNA: TGTGCCAGCTCACCACGGACAGGGGCGTTCGGGGAGCAGTTCTTC; CDR3: CASSPRTGAFGEQFF
J: TRBJ2-1; V: TRBV7-6; size: -; D: TRBD2; DNA: TGTGCCAGCAGCCTACTAGCGGGAGGGCCCGGGGCGCGGAATGAGCAGTTCTTC; CDR3: CASSLLAGGPGARNEQFF
J: TRBJ1-2; V: TRBV6-1; size: -; D: -; DNA: TGTGCCAGCAGTGAAGCCTGGACGGAATCCTCCTATGGCTACACCTTC; CDR3: CASSEAWTESSYGYTF
J: TRBJ1-1; V: TRBV20-1; size: many; D: -; DNA: TGCAGTGCTTGGTCCGGGTTCGCAGGGAACACTGAAGCTTTCTTT; CDR3: CSAWSGFAGNTEAFF
J: TRBJ2-7; V: TRBV7-2; size: many; D: -; DNA: TGTGCCAGCAGCTCGGGACTTTTCGAGCAGTACTTC; CDR3: CASSSGLFEQYF
J: TRBJ2-3; V: TRBV10-3; size: many; D: TRBD2; DNA: TGTGCCATCAGTGAGTCGGGCGGGAGGTCGGCAGATACGCAGTATTTT; CDR3: CAISESGGRSADTQYF
J: TRBJ1-1; V: TRBV15; size: few; D: -; DNA: TGTGCCACCAGCAGAGGAGCCGTGAACACTGAAGCTTTCTTT; CDR3: CATSRGAVNTEAFF
J: TRBJ2-1; V: TRBV30; size: many; D: -; DNA: TGTGCCTGGAGTTCCGGTAGCGGCTACAATGAGCAGTTCTTC; CDR3: CAWSSGSGYNEQFF
J: TRBJ2-4; V: TRBV20-1; size: -; D: -; DNA: TGCAGTGCTAGACAGGGAAACATTCAGTACTTC; CDR3: CSARQGNIQYF
J: TRBJ2-3; V: TRBV18; size: -; D: -; DNA: TGTGCCAGCTCACCACACAGGGAGCGCACAGATACGCAGTATTTT; CDR3: CASSPHRERTDTQYF
J: TRBJ2-7; V: TRBV3-1; size: -; D: -; DNA: TGTGCCAGCAGCCAAGGCTTCTACTCCTCCTACGAGCAGTACTTC; CDR3: CASSQGFYSSYEQYF
J: TRBJ2-3; V: TRBV10-3; size: many; D: TRBD2; DNA: TGTGCCATCAGTGAGTCGACCCTCGGGACTAGCGGGAGAAATACGCAGTATTTT; CDR3: CAISESTLGTSGRNTQYF
J: TRBJ1-3; V: TRBV5-6; size: -; D: -; DNA: TGTGCCAGCAGCTCTCCCACAGATTTCTCTGGAAACACCATATATTTT; CDR3: CASSSPTDFSGNTIYF
J: TRBJ1-2; V: TRBV20-1; size: few; D: -; DNA: TGCAGTGTTTACCTTGGCTCGCTCTCTTTCTATGGCTACACCTTC; CDR3: CSVYLGSLSFYGYTF
J: TRBJ2-5; V: TRBV18; size: few; D: -; DNA: TGTGCCAGCTCACCGGAGAGTGAAGAGACCCAGTACTTC; CDR3: CASSPESEETQYF
J: TRBJ1-1; V: TRBV6-1; size: many; D: TRBD1; DNA: TGTGCCAGCATTTGGGCAGGGGGACGATGGACTGAAGCTTTCTTT; CDR3: CASIWAGGRWTEAFF
J: TRBJ1-1; V: TRBV3-1; size: -; D: -; DNA: TGTGCCAGCAGCCAAGAAAATAGGGTTTATACTGAAGCTTTCTTT; CDR3: CASSQENRVYTEAFF